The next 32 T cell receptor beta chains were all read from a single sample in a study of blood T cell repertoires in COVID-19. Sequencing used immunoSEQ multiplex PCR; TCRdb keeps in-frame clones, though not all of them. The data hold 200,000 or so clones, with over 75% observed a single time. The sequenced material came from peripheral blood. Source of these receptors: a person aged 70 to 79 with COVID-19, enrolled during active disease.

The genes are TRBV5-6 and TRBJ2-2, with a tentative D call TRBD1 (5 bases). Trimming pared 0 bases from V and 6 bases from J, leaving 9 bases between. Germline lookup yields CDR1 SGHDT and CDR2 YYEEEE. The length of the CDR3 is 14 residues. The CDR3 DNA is TGTGCCAGCAGCTTGGTTCAGGGTCCCGGGGAGCTGTTTTTT. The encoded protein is CASSLVQGPGELFF.

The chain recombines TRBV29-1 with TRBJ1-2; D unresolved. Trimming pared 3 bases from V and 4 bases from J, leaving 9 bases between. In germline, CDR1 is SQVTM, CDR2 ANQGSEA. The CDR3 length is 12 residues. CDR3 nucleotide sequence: TGCAGCGTTGATTCCGGTCCCTATGGCTACACCTTC. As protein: CSVDSGPYGYTF.

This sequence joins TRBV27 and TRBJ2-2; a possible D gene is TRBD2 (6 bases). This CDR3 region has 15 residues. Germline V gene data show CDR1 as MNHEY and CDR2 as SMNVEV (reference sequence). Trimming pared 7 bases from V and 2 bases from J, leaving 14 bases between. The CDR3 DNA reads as TGTGCCAGCAAGGGGCTAGCGAGTAACACCGGGGAGCTGTTTTTT. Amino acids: CASKGLASNTGELFF.

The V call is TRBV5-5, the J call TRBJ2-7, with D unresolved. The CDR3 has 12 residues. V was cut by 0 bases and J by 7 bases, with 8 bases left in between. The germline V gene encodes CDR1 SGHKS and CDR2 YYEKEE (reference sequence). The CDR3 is CASSLASREQYF. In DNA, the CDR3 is TGTGCCAGCAGCTTGGCTTCGCGGGAGCAGTACTTC.

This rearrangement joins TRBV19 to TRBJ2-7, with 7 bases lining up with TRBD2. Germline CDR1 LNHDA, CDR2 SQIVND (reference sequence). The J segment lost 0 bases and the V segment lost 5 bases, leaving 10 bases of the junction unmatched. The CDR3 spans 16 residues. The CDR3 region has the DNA TGTGCCAGTAGTTACGATAGCGGGCGAACCTCCTACGAGCAGTACTTC. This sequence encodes CASSYDSGRTSYEQYF. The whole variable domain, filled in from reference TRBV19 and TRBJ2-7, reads DGGITQSPKYLFRKEGQNVTLSCEQNLNHDAMYWYRQDPGQGLRLIYYSQIVNDFQKGDIAEGYSVSREKKESFPLTVTSAQKNPTAFYLCASSYDSGRTSYEQYFGPGTRLTVT.

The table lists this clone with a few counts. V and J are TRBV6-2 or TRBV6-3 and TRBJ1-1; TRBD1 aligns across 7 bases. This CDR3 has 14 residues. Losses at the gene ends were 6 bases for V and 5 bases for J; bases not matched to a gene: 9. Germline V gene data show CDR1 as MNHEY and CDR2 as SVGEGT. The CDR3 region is CASSRRTGNTEAFF. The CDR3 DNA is TGTGCCAGCAGCCGTCGGACAGGTAATACTGAAGCTTTCTTT.

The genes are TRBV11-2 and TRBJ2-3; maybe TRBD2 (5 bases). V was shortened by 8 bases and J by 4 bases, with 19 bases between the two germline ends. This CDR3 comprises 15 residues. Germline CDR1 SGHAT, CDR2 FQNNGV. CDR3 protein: CASARGRAASDTQYF. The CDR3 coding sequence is TGTGCCAGCGCCCGAGGGCGAGCGGCCTCAGATACGCAGTATTTT.

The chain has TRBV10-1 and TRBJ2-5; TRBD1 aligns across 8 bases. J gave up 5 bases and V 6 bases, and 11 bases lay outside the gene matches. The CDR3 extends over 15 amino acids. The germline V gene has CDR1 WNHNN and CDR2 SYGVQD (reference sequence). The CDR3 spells CASREDRDGAETQYF. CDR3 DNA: TGCGCCAGCAGAGAGGACAGGGATGGAGCGGAGACCCAGTACTTC.

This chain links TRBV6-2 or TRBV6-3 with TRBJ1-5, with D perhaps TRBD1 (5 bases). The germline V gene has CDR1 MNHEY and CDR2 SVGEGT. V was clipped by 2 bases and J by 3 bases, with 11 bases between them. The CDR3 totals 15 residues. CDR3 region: CASSYIGGNNQPQHF. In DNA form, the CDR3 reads TGTGCCAGCAGTTACATCGGGGGTAACAATCAGCCCCAGCATTTT.

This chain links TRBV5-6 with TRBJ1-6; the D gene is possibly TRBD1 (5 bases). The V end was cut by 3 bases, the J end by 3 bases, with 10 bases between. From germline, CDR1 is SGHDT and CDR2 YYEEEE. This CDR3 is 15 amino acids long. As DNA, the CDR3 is TGTGCCAGCAGCTCTCGACAGTACTATAATTCACCCCTCCACTTT. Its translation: CASSSRQYYNSPLHF.

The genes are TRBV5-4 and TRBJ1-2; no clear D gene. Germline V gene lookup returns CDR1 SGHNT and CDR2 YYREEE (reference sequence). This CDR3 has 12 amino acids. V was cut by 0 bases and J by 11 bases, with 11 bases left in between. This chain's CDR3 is CASSLAMTNYTF. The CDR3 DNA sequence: TGTGCCAGCAGCTTGGCCATGACAAATTACACCTTC.

The CDR3 is CASSNSAGTGVFYGYTF. CDR3 DNA: TGTGCCAGCAGCAACTCCGCCGGGACAGGGGTTTTCTATGGCTACACCTTC. The chain has TRBV27 and TRBJ1-2, with 10 positions matching TRBD1. The CDR3 extends over 17 amino acids. Trimming cost V 6 bases and J 4 bases; bases outside gene matches: 14. Germline V gives CDR1 MNHEY, CDR2 SMNVEV (reference sequence).

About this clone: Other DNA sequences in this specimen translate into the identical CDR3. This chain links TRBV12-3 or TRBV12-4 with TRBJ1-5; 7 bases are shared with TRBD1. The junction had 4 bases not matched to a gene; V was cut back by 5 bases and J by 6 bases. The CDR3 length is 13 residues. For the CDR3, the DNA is TGTGCCAGCAGTCTTCAGGGGGGTCAGCCCCAGCATTTT. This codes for CASSLQGGQPQHF.

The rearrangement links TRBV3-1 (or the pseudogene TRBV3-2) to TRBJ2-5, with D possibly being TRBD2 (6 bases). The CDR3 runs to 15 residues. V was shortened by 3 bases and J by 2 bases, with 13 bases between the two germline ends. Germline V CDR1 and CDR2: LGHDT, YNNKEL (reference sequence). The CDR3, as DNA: TGTGCCAGCAGCCATGACGGGGGACGTCAAGAGACCCAGTACTTC. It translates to CASSHDGGRQETQYF.

The CDR3 spells CASSLRTSGQETQYF. The CDR3 DNA reads TGCGCCAGCAGCTTACGGACTAGCGGACAAGAGACCCAGTACTTC. The V gene is TRBV5-1, the J gene TRBJ2-5, with 10 bases matching TRBD2. The germline gives CDR1 SGHRS, CDR2 YFSETQ. V gave up 2 bases and J gave up 2 bases; unmatched junction bases: 3. This CDR3 spans 15 amino acids.

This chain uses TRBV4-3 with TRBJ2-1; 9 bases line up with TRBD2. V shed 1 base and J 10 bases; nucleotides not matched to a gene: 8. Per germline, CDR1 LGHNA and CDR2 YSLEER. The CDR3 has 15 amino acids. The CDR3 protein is CASSQVVAGVQEQFF. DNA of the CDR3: TGCGCCAGCAGCCAAGTTGTAGCGGGAGTCCAAGAGCAGTTCTTC.

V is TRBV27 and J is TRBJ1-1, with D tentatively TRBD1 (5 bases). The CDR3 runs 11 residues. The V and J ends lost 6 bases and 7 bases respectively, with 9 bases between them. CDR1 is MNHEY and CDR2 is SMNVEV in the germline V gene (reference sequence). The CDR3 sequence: CASRGQGEAFF. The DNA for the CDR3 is TGTGCCAGCAGGGGGCAAGGTGAAGCTTTCTTT.

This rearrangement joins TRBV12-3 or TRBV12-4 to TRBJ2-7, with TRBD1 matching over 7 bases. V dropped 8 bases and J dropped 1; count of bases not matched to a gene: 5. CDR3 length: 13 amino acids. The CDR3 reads CASVRTGSYEQYF. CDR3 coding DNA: TGTGCCAGCGTCCGGACAGGATCCTACGAGCAGTACTTC.

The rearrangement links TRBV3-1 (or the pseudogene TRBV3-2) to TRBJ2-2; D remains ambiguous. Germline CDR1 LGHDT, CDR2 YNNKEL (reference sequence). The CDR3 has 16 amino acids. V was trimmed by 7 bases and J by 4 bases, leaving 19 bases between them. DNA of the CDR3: TGTGCCAGCAACCACGACTCCTCCAATAGCACCGGGGAGCTGTTTTTT. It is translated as CASNHDSSNSTGELFF.

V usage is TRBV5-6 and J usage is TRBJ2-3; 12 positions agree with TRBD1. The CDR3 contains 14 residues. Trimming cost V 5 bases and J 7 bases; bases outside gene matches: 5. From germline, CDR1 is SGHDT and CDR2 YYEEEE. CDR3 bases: TGTGCCAGCAGGGGACAGGGGGCATTTCATACGCAGTATTTT. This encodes CASRGQGAFHTQYF.

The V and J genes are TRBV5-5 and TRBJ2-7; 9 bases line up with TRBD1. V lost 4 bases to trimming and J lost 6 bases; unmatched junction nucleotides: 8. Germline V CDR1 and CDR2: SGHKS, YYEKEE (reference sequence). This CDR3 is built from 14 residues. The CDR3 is CASSIGGTGLEQYF. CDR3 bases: TGTGCCAGCAGCATTGGCGGGACAGGGCTCGAGCAGTACTTC. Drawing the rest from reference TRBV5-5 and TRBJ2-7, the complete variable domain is DAGVTQSPTHLIKTRGQQVTLRCSPISGHKSVSWYQQVLGQGPQFIFQYYEKEERGRGNFPDRFSARQFPNYSSELNVNALLLGDSALYLCASSIGGTGLEQYFGPGTRLTVT.

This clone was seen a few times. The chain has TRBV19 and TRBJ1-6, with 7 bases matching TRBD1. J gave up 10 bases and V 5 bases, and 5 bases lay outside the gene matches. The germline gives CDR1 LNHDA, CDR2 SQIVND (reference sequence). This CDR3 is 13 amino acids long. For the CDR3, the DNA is TGTGCCAGTAGTGCAGGGACAGCCTCACCCCTCCACTTT. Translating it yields CASSAGTASPLHF.

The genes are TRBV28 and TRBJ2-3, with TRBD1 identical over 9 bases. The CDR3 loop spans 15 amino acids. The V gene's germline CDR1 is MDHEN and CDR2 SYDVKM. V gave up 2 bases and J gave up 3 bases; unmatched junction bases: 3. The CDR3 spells CASSLPGQGTDTQYF. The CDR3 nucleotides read TGTGCCAGCAGTTTACCCGGACAGGGGACAGATACGCAGTATTTT.

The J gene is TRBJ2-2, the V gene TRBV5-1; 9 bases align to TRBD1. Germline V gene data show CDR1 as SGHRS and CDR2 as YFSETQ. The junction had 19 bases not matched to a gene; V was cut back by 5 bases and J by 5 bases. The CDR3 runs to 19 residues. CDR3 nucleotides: TGCGCCAGCAGTTGGACAGGGGCGTTGAATTTTGTTAGGACCGGGGAGCTGTTTTTT. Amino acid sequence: CASSWTGALNFVRTGELFF. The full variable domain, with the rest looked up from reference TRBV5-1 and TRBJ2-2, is KAGVTQTPRYLIKTRGQQVTLSCSPISGHRSVSWYQQTPGQGLQFLFEYFSETQRNKGNFPGRFSGRQFSNSRSEMNVSTLELGDSALYLCASSWTGALNFVRTGELFFGEGSRLTVL.

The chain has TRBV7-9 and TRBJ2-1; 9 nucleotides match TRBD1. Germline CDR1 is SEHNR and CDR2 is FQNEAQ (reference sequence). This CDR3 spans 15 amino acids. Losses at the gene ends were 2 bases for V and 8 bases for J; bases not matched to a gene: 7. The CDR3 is CASSLPGTGYHEQFF. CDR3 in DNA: TGTGCCAGCAGCTTACCCGGGACAGGGTACCATGAGCAGTTCTTC.

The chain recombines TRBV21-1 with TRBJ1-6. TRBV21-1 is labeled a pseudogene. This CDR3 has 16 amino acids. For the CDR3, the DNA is TGTGCCAGCAGCAAAGAAAATGGCGGTTATAATTCACCCCTCCACTTT. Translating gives CASSKENGGYNSPLHF.

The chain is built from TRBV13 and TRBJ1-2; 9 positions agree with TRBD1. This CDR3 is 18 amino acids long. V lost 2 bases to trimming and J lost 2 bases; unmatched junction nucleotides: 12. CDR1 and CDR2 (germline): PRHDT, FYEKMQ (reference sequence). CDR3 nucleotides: TGTGCCAGCAGCTTACTTGCCGCGAACAGGGGGCCGAACTATGGCTACACCTTC. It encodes CASSLLAANRGPNYGYTF.

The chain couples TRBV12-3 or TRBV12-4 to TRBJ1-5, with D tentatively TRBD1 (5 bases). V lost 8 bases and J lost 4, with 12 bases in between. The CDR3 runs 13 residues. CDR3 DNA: TGTGCCAGCTCTGGCAGGGCGAATCAGCCCCAGCATTTT. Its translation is CASSGRANQPQHF.

The CDR3 region is CASNSPPAAGGGEQYF. The CDR3 bases are TGTGCCAGCAACAGCCCCCCTGCCGCGGGAGGGGGAGAGCAGTACTTC. The chain has TRBV6-6 and TRBJ2-7, with 9 bases matching TRBD2. Losses at the gene ends were 7 bases for V and 7 bases for J; bases not matched to a gene: 17. The CDR3 length is 16 residues. Germline lookup yields CDR1 MNHNY and CDR2 SVGAGI (reference sequence).

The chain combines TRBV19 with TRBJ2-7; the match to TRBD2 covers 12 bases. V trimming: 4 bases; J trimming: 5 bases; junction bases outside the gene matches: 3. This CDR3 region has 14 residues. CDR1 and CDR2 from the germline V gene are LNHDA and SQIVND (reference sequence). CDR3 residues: CASSTSGRAHEQYF. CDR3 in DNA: TGTGCCAGTAGTACTAGCGGGAGGGCGCACGAGCAGTACTTC.

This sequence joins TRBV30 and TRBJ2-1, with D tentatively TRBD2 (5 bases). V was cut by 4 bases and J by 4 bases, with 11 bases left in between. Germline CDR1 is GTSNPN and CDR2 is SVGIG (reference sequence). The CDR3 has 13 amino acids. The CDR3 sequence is CAWKRRNYNEQFF. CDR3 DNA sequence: TGTGCCTGGAAGAGGAGGAATTACAATGAGCAGTTCTTC. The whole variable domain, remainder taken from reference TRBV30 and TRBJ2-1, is SQTIHQWPATLVQPVGSPLSLECTVEGTSNPNLYWYRQAAGRGLQLLFYSVGIGQISSEVPQNLSASRPQDRQFILSSKKLLLSDSGFYLCAWKRRNYNEQFFGPGTRLTVL.

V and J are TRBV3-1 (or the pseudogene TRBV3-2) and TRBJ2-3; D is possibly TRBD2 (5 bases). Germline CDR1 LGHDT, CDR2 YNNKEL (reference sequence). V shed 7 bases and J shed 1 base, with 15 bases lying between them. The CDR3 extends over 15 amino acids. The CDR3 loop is CASTTGVRGTDTQYF. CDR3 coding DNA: TGTGCCAGCACCACCGGGGTACGGGGCACAGATACGCAGTATTTT.